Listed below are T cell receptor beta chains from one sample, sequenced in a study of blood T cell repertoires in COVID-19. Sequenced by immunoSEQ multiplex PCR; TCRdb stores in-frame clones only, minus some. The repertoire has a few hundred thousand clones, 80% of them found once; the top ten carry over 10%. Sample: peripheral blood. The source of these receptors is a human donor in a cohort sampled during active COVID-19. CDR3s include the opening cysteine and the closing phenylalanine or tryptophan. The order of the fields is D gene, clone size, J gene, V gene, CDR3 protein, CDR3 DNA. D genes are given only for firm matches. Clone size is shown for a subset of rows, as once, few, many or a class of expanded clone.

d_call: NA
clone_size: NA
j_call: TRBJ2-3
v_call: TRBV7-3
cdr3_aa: CASSLWGASDTQYF
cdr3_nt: TGTGCCAGCAGCTTATGGGGAGCCTCAGATACGCAGTATTTT

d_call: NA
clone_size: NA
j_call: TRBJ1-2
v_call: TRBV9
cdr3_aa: CASSVEEGYGYTF
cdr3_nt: TGTGCCAGCAGCGTAGAGGAGGGCTATGGCTACACCTTC

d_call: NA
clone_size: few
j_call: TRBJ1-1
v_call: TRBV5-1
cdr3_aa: CASSSDSPSVTEAFF
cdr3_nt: TGCGCCAGCAGCTCCGACAGCCCTAGTGTAACTGAAGCTTTCTTT

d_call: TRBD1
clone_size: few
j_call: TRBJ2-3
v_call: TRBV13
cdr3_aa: CASSDSRQGSTDTQYF
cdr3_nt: TGTGCCAGCAGCGACAGCCGACAGGGGAGCACAGATACGCAGTATTTT

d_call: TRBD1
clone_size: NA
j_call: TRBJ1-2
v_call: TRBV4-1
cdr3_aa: CASSPDRGSYGYTF
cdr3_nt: TGCGCCAGCAGCCCGGACAGGGGGTCCTATGGCTACACCTTC

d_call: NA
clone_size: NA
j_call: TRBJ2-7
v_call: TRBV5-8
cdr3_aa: CASSPGVGLGLVHEQYF
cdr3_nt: TGTGCCAGCAGCCCGGGTGTAGGTTTAGGCCTAGTACACGAGCAGTACTTC

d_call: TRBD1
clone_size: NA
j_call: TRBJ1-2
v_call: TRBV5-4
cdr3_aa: CASSLVDRQGYGYTF
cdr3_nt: TGTGCCAGCAGCTTAGTAGACAGACAGGGCTATGGCTACACCTTC

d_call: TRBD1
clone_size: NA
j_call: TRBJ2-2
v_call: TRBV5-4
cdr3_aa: CASQDRVPTGELFF
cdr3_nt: TGTGCCAGCCAGGACAGGGTACCCACCGGGGAGCTGTTTTTT

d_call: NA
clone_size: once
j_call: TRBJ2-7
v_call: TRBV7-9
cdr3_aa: CASSSGRYEQYF
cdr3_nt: TGTGCCAGCAGCTCTGGCCGATACGAGCAGTACTTC

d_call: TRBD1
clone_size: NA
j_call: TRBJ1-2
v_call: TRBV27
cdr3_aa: CASSLGTGSGYGYTF
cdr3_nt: TGTGCCAGCAGTTTAGGGACAGGGTCAGGCTATGGCTACACCTTC

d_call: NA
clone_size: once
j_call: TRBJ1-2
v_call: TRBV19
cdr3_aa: CASSIDGGTTFYGYTF
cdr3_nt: TGTGCCAGTAGTATAGACGGGGGTACAACTTTTTATGGCTACACCTTC

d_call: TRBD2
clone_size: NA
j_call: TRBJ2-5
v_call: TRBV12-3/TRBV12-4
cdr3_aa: CASSLVGGETQYF
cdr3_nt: TGTGCCAGCAGTTTAGTGGGAGGGGAGACCCAGTACTTC

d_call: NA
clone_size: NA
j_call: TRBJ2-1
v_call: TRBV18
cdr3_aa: CASSPVQTDNEQFF
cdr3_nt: TGTGCCAGCTCACCAGTGCAAACAGACAATGAGCAGTTCTTC

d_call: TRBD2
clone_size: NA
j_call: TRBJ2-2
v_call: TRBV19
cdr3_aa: CASSIGASGNTGELFF
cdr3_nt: TGTGCCAGTAGTATAGGGGCTAGCGGGAACACCGGGGAGCTGTTTTTT

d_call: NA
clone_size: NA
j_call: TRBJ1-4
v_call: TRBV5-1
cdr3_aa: CASSLGWGREDEKLFF
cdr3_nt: TGCGCCAGCAGCTTGGGCTGGGGGCGCGAGGATGAAAAACTGTTTTTT

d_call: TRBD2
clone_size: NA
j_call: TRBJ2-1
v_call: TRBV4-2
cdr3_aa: CASSHVPGGGANEQFF
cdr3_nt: TGTGCCAGCAGCCATGTGCCTGGCGGGGGGGCCAATGAGCAGTTCTTC

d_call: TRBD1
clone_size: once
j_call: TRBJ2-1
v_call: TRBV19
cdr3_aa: CASNTGTGGKNEQFF
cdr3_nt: TGTGCCAGTAATACCGGGACAGGGGGCAAGAATGAGCAGTTCTTC

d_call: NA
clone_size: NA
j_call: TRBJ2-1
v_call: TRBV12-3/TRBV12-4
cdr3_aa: CASSLIGNEQFF
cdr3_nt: TGTGCCAGCAGTTTAATCGGGAATGAGCAGTTCTTC

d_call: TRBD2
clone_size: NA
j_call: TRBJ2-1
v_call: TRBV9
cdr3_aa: CASSVGSGSIDNEQFF
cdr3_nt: TGTGCCAGCAGCGTGGGTAGCGGGAGTATCGATAATGAGCAGTTCTTC

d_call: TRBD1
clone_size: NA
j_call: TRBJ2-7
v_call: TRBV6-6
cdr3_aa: CASSRRQGSYEQYF
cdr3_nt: TGTGCCAGCAGTCGCCGACAGGGCTCCTACGAGCAGTACTTC

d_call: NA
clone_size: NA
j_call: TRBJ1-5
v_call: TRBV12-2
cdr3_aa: CASRSRQGGQPQHF
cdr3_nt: TGTGCAAGTCGCTCCCGTCAGGGGGGTCAGCCCCAGCATTTT

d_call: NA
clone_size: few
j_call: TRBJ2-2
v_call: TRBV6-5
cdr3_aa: CASSLASNTGELFF
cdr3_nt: TGTGCCAGCAGTTTAGCGTCGAACACCGGGGAGCTGTTTTTT

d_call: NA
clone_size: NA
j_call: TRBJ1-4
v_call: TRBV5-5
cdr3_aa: CASSLNRNEKLFF
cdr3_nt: TGTGCCAGCAGCTTAAACAGGAATGAAAAACTGTTTTTT

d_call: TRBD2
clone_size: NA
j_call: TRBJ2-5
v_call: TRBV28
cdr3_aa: CAILGLAVETQYF
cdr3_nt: TGTGCCATCCTGGGACTAGCCGTTGAGACCCAGTACTTC

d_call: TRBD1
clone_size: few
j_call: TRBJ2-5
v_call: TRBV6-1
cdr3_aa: CASSERTGGLETQYF
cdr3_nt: TGTGCCAGCAGTGAAAGGACAGGGGGCTTGGAGACCCAGTACTTC

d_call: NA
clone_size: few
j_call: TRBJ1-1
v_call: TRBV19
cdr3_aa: CASNLYRDTEAFF
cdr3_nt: TGTGCCAGTAATCTCTACAGGGACACTGAAGCTTTCTTT

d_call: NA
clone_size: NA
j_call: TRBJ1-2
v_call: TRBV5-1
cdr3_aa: CASSLATSDGYTF
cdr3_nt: TGCGCCAGCAGCTTGGCCACAAGTGATGGCTACACCTTC

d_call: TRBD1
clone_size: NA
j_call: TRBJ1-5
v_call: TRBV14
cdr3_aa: CASSQRDREGNQPQHF
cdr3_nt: TGTGCCAGCAGCCAACGGGACAGGGAGGGCAATCAGCCCCAGCATTTT

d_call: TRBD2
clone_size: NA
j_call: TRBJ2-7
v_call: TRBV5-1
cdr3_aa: CASRTNTGGAEQYF
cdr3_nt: TGCGCCAGCCGAACTAACACGGGAGGGGCCGAGCAGTACTTC

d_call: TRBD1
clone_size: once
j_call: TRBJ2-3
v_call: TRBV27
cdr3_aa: CASSPRDRGTDTQYF
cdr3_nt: TGTGCCAGCAGTCCCCGGGACAGGGGCACAGATACGCAGTATTTT

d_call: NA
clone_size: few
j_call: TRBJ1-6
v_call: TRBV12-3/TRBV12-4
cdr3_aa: CASSLIRNSPLHF
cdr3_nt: TGTGCCAGCAGTTTAATCAGGAATTCACCCCTCCACTTT

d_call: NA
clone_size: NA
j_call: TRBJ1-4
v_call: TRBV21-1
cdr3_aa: CASSDGAFATNEKLFF
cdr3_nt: TGTGCCAGCAGCGATGGAGCCTTTGCAACTAATGAAAAACTGTTTTTT

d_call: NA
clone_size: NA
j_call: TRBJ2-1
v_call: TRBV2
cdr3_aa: CASSVQAGVSNEQFF
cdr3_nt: TGTGCCAGCAGTGTCCAAGCGGGTGTTAGCAATGAGCAGTTCTTC

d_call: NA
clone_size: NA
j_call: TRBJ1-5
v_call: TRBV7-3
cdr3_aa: CASSLGGADQPQHF
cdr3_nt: TGTGCCAGCAGCTTAGGGGGGGCGGATCAGCCCCAGCATTTT

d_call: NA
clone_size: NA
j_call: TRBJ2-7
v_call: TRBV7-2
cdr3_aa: CASSLGGVISYEQYF
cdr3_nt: TGTGCCAGCAGCTTAGGCGGAGTAATCTCCTACGAGCAGTACTTC

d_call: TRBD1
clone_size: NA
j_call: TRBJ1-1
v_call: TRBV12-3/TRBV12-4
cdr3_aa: CASQGGQVTFF
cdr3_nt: TGTGCCAGTCAAGGAGGACAGGTGACTTTCTTT

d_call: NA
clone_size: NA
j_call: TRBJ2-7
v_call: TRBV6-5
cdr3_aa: CASSLGTKIYEQYF
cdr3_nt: TGTGCCAGCAGTCTCGGGACAAAGATCTACGAGCAGTACTTC

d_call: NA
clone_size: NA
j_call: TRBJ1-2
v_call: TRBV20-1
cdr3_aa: CRGGDPSGYTF
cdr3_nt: TGCAGGGGGGGTGACCCGAGTGGCTACACCTTC

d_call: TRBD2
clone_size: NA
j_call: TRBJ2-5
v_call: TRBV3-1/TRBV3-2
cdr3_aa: CASSQGLAGQETQYF
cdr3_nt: TGTGCCAGCAGCCAGGGACTAGCGGGACAAGAGACCCAGTACTTC

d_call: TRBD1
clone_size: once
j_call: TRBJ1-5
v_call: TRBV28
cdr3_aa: CASSSPGTGFQPQHF
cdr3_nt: TGTGCCAGCAGTTCCCCCGGGACAGGGTTTCAGCCCCAGCATTTT

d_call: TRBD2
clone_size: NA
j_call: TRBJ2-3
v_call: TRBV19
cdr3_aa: CASSTWTSGGGIGQYF
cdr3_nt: TGTGCCAGTAGTACCTGGACTAGCGGGGGAGGCATAGGGCAGTATTTT

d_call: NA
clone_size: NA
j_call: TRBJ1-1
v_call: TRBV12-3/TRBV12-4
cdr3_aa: CASSLGSGKAFF
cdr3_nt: TGTGCCAGCAGTTTAGGGTCAGGGAAAGCTTTCTTT

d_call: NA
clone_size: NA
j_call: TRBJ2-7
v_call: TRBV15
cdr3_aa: CATSRGRESSYEQYF
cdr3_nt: TGTGCCACCAGCAGAGGCAGGGAATCTAGCTACGAGCAGTACTTC

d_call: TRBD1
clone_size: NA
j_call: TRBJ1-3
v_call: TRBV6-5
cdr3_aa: CASSYRGMKNTIYF
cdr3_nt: TGTGCCAGCAGCTACAGGGGGATGAAGAACACCATATATTTT

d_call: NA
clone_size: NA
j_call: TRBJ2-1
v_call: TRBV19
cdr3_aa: CASSSQGGKLNEQFF
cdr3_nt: TGTGCCAGTAGTAGCCAGGGGGGAAAGTTGAATGAGCAGTTCTTC

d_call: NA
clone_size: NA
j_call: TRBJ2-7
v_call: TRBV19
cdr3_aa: CASSTTRQADYEQYF
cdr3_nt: TGTGCCAGTAGTACAACAAGACAGGCCGACTACGAGCAGTACTTC

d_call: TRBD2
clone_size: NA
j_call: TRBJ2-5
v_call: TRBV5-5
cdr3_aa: CASSLEAGGVQETQYF
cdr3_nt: TGTGCCAGCAGCTTGGAAGCGGGGGGGGTTCAAGAGACCCAGTACTTC

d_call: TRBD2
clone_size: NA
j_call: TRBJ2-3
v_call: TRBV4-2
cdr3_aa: CASSRYGGGTDTQYF
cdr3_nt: TGTGCCAGCAGCCGCTACGGGGGGGGCACAGATACGCAGTATTTT

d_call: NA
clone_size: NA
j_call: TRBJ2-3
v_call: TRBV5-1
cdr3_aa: CASSLKSESPDTQYF
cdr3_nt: TGCGCCAGCAGCTTGAAGAGTGAGTCCCCAGATACGCAGTATTTT

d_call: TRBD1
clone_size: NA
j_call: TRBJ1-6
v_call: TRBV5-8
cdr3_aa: CASSSGQVFSSPLHF
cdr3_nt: TGTGCCAGCAGCTCTGGACAGGTTTTTTCCTCACCCCTCCACTTT

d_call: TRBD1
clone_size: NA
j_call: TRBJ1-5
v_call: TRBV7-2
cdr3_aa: CAGGQGAGQPQHF
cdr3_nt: TGTGCTGGGGGACAGGGGGCGGGACAGCCCCAGCATTTT

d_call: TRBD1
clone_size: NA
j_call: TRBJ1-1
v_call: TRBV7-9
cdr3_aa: CASSPRGLRGGTEAFF
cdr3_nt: TGTGCCAGCAGCCCAAGGGGGCTTCGAGGTGGCACTGAAGCTTTCTTT

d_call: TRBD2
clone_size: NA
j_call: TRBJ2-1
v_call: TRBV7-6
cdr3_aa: CASSLVGSGGLGEQFF
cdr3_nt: TGTGCCAGCAGCTTAGTCGGTAGCGGGGGGCTCGGTGAGCAGTTCTTC

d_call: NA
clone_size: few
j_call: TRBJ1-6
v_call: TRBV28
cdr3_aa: CASSLSLGLSRVLHF
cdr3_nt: TGTGCCAGCAGTTTATCCCTGGGACTGTCCCGGGTCCTCCACTTT

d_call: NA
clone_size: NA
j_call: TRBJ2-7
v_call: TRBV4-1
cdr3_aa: CASSLSDSTYEQYF
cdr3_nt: TGCGCCAGCAGCCTGTCCGACAGTACCTACGAGCAGTACTTC